The 17 T cell receptor beta chains given below trace back to one sample, sequenced in a study of T cells in Graves' hyperthyroidism and ophthalmopathy. Researchers amplified the TCR beta CDR3 regions from RNA transcripts. The primer set for the first-round RT-PCR of the TCR CDR3 was HTBI. MiXCR, applied by TCRdb to the multiplex PCR reads, yields one record per CDR3 protein. The table includes about 500,000 distinct CDR3 sequences, roughly a sixth detected once. Material: blood. These receptors were obtained from a woman aged 25 to 39 with Graves' ophthalmopathy.

V and J are TRBV9 and TRBJ1-6; TRBD1 is a possible D gene (5 bases). The CDR3 spans 17 residues. Germline V gives CDR1 SGDLS, CDR2 YYNGEE. Trimming stripped 4 bases from V and 0 bases from J, with 14 bases between. The CDR3, as DNA: TGTGCCAGCAGCCCCCGGGACGACAGCTCCTATAATTCACCCCTCCACTTT. Residues: CASSPRDDSSYNSPLHF.

This clonotype showed up many times. The chain joins TRBV28 to TRBJ2-7; 9 bases are a match to TRBD1. J was trimmed by 3 bases and V by 6 bases; bases with no gene match: 9. CDR1 is MDHEN and CDR2 is SYDVKM in the germline V gene. The CDR3 loop spans 15 amino acids. Here the CDR3 DNA reads TGTGCCAGCAGACCAACCGGGACAGGGAGCTACGAGCAGTACTTC. It codes for CASRPTGTGSYEQYF.

This clonotype was seen once. The chain employs TRBV6-4 and TRBJ2-7; D perhaps matches TRBD1 (6 bases). The CDR3 runs 15 residues. V gave up 0 bases and J gave up 3 bases, with 12 bases separating them. Germline CDR1 MRHNA, CDR2 SNTAGT. The CDR3 here is CASSDSNRAVYEQYF. CDR3 sequence (DNA): TGTGCCAGCAGTGACTCCAACAGGGCAGTCTACGAGCAGTACTTC.

This clonotype was counted between two and nine times. V is TRBV24-1 and J is TRBJ2-7; 9 bases are a match to TRBD1. CDR1 and CDR2 (germline): KGHDR, SFDVKD. After removal of 3 bases from V and 2 bases from J, the junction contained 4 bases not matched to a gene. The CDR3 loop spans 15 amino acids. The CDR3 sequence is CATSDPRTGAYEQYF. The CDR3 coding sequence is TGTGCCACCAGTGATCCCAGGACAGGGGCCTACGAGCAGTACTTC.

This clonotype was detected ten times or more. V gene TRBV7-3 combines with J gene TRBJ2-1, with TRBD2 as a possible D gene (6 bases). The V gene lost 4 bases and the J gene lost 0 bases, with 10 bases spanning the gap. The CDR3 contains 15 residues. Germline V gene data show CDR1 as SGHTA and CDR2 as FQGTGA. The CDR3 DNA reads TGTGCCAGCAGCTGGGACTCGTCCTCCTACAATGAGCAGTTCTTC. Amino acid sequence: CASSWDSSSYNEQFF.

This clonotype was picked up many times. The rearrangement uses TRBV5-1 and TRBJ2-7; 11 bases agree with TRBD2. Germline CDR1 and CDR2: SGHRS and YFSETQ. The V gene end was trimmed by 0 bases and the J gene end by 4 bases; junction bases not matched to a gene: 6. The CDR3 is 16 amino acids. The CDR3 region is CASSLGLAGGTYEQYF. The CDR3 nucleotides are TGCGCCAGCAGCTTGGGCCTAGCGGGAGGAACTTACGAGCAGTACTTC.

This clonotype was observed a few times. The chain uses TRBV4-3 and TRBJ2-1; 12 nucleotides line up with TRBD2. Per germline, CDR1 LGHNA and CDR2 YSLEER. The length of the CDR3 is 16 residues. With 3 bases clipped from V and 7 bases from J, the junction kept 7 bases outside the gene matches. CDR3 DNA sequence: TGCGCCAGCAGCCAGAAAGGACTAGCGGGGCAGAATGAGCAGTTCTTC. This codes for CASSQKGLAGQNEQFF.

This clonotype was picked up a small number of times. A read error may be the cause here, since a much bigger clone is one base away. The genes are TRBV10-3 and TRBJ2-5; a weak D match, TRBD2 (5 bases). The CDR3 contains 15 residues. The germline V gene has CDR1 ENHRY and CDR2 SYGVKD. The CDR3 bases are TGTGCCATCAGTGAGGTACGGGATTTGAGAGAGATCCAGTACTTC. It specifies CAISEVRDLREIQYF.

This clonotype was observed a single time. One junction end does not reproduce the germline sequence, and a read error may be involved. The chain employs TRBV27 and TRBJ2-2; D is unclear. The germline CDR1 and CDR2 sequences are MNHEY and SMNVEV (reference sequence). The length of the CDR3 is 15 residues. DNA for the CDR3: TGTGCCAACAGTTTAGTGACTTCGAACACCGGGGAGCTGTTTTTT. The encoded protein is CANSLVTSNTGELFF.

This clonotype was counted at least ten times. This sequence joins TRBV7-2 and TRBJ2-1; a possible D gene is TRBD2 (7 bases). This CDR3 has 16 residues. Between the trimmed V and J ends, which lost 1 base and 7 bases, there was a span of 17 bases. CDR1 and CDR2 (germline): SGHTA, FQGNSA. The chain's CDR3 is CASSLESGGRGNEQFF. The CDR3 DNA sequence: TGTGCCAGCAGCTTAGAATCGGGGGGCCGGGGTAATGAGCAGTTCTTC.

This clonotype appeared once. The chain joins TRBV7-2 to TRBJ1-1; perhaps TRBD1 as D (5 bases). The CDR3 covers 13 residues. The V and J ends lost 1 base and 7 bases respectively, with 10 bases between them. The germline CDR1 and CDR2 sequences are SGHTA and FQGNSA. The CDR3 sequence: CASSLGGMDEAFF. The CDR3 region has the DNA TGTGCCAGCAGCTTAGGGGGCATGGATGAAGCTTTCTTT.

The chain couples TRBV10-3 to TRBJ2-1; the match to TRBD2 covers 7 bases. Germline V CDR1 and CDR2: ENHRY, SYGVKD. The CDR3 has 16 residues. Losses at the gene ends were 6 bases for V and 9 bases for J; bases not matched to a gene: 17. CDR3 loop: CAIRSQAGVVNSEQFF. In DNA, the CDR3 is TGTGCCATCAGGTCACAGGCGGGAGTCGTCAACAGTGAGCAGTTCTTC.

This clonotype was detected many times. CDR3 protein: CSAGSLADRGTGELFF. The CDR3, as DNA: TGCAGTGCTGGATCCCTAGCGGACCGAGGGACCGGGGAGCTGTTTTTT. This chain joins TRBV20-1 and TRBJ2-2; 7 bases align to TRBD2. Germline V lookup: CDR1 DFQATT, CDR2 SNEGSKA (reference sequence). CDR3 length equals 16 residues. The V gene end was trimmed by 5 bases and the J gene end by 5 bases; junction bases not matched to a gene: 14.

This clonotype was recorded at least ten times. The V call is TRBV7-3, the J call TRBJ2-1; 10 bases line up with TRBD2. V was clipped by 5 bases and J by 6 bases; unmatched bases: 7. This CDR3 spans 15 amino acids. The V gene's germline CDR1 is SGHTA and CDR2 FQGTGA. The CDR3 region is CASSPSAGGVNEQFF. CDR3 DNA sequence: TGTGCCAGCAGCCCCTCAGCGGGAGGGGTCAATGAGCAGTTCTTC. Together with reference TRBV7-3 and TRBJ2-1, the CDR3 gives the full variable domain: GAGVSQTPSNKVTEKGKYVELRCDPISGHTALYWYRQSLGQGPEFLIYFQGTGAADDSGLPNDRFFAVRPEGSVSTLKIQRTERGDSAVYLCASSPSAGGVNEQFFGPGTRLTVL.

In this sample, this clonotype turned up a few times. This sequence joins TRBV20-1 and TRBJ2-7; 8 nucleotides align to TRBD1. Germline assignment: CDR1 DFQATT and CDR2 SNEGSKA (reference sequence). The V and J ends lost 1 base and 7 bases, in that order; junction bases with no gene match: 9. There are 14 residues in the CDR3. CDR3 region: CSARVGQGMEEQYF. The CDR3 nucleotides are TGCAGTGCTAGAGTTGGACAGGGTATGGAAGAGCAGTACTTC.

This clonotype was counted at least ten times. V and J are TRBV20-1 and TRBJ2-1, with 16 positions matching TRBD2. The trim removed 1 base at V and 7 bases at J, leaving 1 base unmatched. Germline V gene data show CDR1 as DFQATT and CDR2 as SNEGSKA (reference sequence). This CDR3 has 15 amino acids. For the CDR3, the DNA is TGCAGTGCTAGAGCGGGACTAGCGGGAGGGAATGAGCAGTTCTTC. Translated, it gives CSARAGLAGGNEQFF.

The sample holds a few counts of this clonotype. The chain links TRBV7-9 to TRBJ1-5; D is ambiguous. Germline CDR1 and CDR2: SEHNR and FQNEAQ (reference sequence). CDR3 length: 14 residues. V was cut by 5 bases and J by 4 bases, with 12 bases left in between. CDR3 DNA sequence: TGTGCCAGCAGCAATAATGGGCCGAATCAGCCCCAGCATTTT. Translated, it gives CASSNNGPNQPQHF.